These 20 T cell receptor beta chains originate from one sample sequenced in a study of blood T cell repertoires in COVID-19. Generated by immunoSEQ multiplex PCR, the TCRdb table keeps only in-frame clones and is missing some. The table records some 80,000 clones, under 80% of them present only once. The sample taken for sequencing was peripheral blood. Every receptor here comes from a woman of 80 years or more with active or convalescent COVID-19.

The gene calls are TRBV30 and TRBJ1-2, with D perhaps matching TRBD1 (5 bases). The CDR3 covers 12 residues. Looked up from germline, CDR1 is GTSNPN and CDR2 is SVGIG (reference sequence). With 1 base removed from V and 6 bases from J, the gap between germline ends came to 9 bases. CDR3 amino acids: CAWSGGRDGYTF. The DNA of the CDR3 is TGTGCCTGGAGTGGTGGCAGGGATGGCTACACCTTC.

The chain has TRBV5-1 and TRBJ1-5; 10 nucleotides align to TRBD1. Germline CDR1 is SGHRS and CDR2 is YFSETQ. With 4 bases clipped from V and 3 bases from J, the junction kept 4 bases outside the gene matches. The CDR3 loop spans 15 amino acids. The CDR3 bases are TGCGCCAGCAGCGCCGGGACAGGGGACAATCAGCCCCAGCATTTT. Translated, it gives CASSAGTGDNQPQHF.

This clone was detected only a few times. The chain has TRBV3-1 (or the pseudogene TRBV3-2) and TRBJ2-2; perhaps TRBD2 as D (6 bases). The germline V and J ends were trimmed by 4 bases and 5 bases, with 14 bases remaining between them. Germline V gives CDR1 LGHDT, CDR2 YNNKEL (reference sequence). The CDR3 sequence is 15 residues long. CDR3 in amino acids: CASSLGGTGTGELFF. Here the CDR3 DNA reads TGTGCCAGCAGCCTCGGGGGAACGGGGACCGGGGAGCTGTTTTTT.

The rearrangement links TRBV10-2 to TRBJ1-5; unclear D gene. CDR1 WSHSY and CDR2 SAAADI come from the germline V gene. Trimming removed 2 bases from V and 1 base from J, with 3 bases in between. The CDR3 has 13 residues. The CDR3: CASSEESNQPQHF. CDR3 DNA sequence: TGCGCCAGCAGTGAGGAGAGCAATCAGCCCCAGCATTTT.

V usage is TRBV11-2 and J usage is TRBJ2-5; 10 bases are a match to TRBD1. Germline assignment: CDR1 SGHAT and CDR2 FQNNGV. This CDR3 comprises 16 residues. Losses at the gene ends were 3 bases for V and 5 bases for J; bases not matched to a gene: 9. The CDR3 protein is CASSLVGGQGWETQYF. The CDR3 DNA sequence: TGTGCCAGCAGCTTGGTTGGGGGACAGGGGTGGGAGACCCAGTACTTC.

This clone was seen only once. The chain is built from TRBV14 and TRBJ1-1; D possibly corresponds to TRBD1 (5 bases). There are 16 residues in the CDR3. The germline V gene encodes CDR1 SGHDN and CDR2 FVKESK. V gave up 3 bases and J gave up 1 base, with 15 bases separating them. The CDR3 nucleotides read TGTGCCAGCAGCCATGTGGGGCACGTGGGGAACACTGAAGCTTTCTTT. This sequence encodes CASSHVGHVGNTEAFF. Full variable domain (missing parts from reference TRBV14 and TRBJ1-1): EAGVTQFPSHSVIEKGQTVTLRCDPISGHDNLYWYRRVMGKEIKFLLHFVKESKQDESGMPNNRFLAERTGGTYSTLKVQPAELEDSGVYFCASSHVGHVGNTEAFFGQGTRLTVV.

The rearrangement uses TRBV29-1 and TRBJ2-3; 12 bases are a match to TRBD1. Germline CDR1 SQVTM, CDR2 ANQGSEA. The CDR3 runs 15 residues. V shed 7 bases, J shed 4 bases, and the junction held 9 bases outside the gene matches. CDR3 nucleotides: TGCAGCGCCAAATCGGGGACAGGGGGCTCAGATACGCAGTATTTT. Translation gives CSAKSGTGGSDTQYF.

The rearrangement uses TRBV30 and TRBJ1-2; D is unclear. The CDR3 runs 13 residues. Looked up from germline, CDR1 is GTSNPN and CDR2 is SVGIG (reference sequence). Trimming removed 7 bases from V and 2 bases from J, with 14 bases in between. The CDR3 DNA sequence: TGTGCCTCTACCCGGACGGGAAACTATGGCTACACCTTC. Encoded protein: CASTRTGNYGYTF.

The chain carries TRBV6-5 and TRBJ2-5; 8 bases line up with TRBD2. Germline loops: CDR1 MNHEY, CDR2 SVGAGI. The CDR3 contains 15 residues. Trimming cost V 4 bases and J 5 bases; bases outside gene matches: 9. The CDR3 DNA is TGTGCCAGCAGTTTCCGTGCGGGGGGTCTTGAGACCCAGTACTTC. It encodes CASSFRAGGLETQYF.

The chain couples TRBV7-9 to TRBJ1-5; D uncertain. This CDR3 has 12 amino acids. Per germline, CDR1 SEHNR and CDR2 FQNEAQ (reference sequence). V was shortened by 2 bases and J by 9 bases, with 8 bases between the two germline ends. The CDR3 protein is CASSLLGTPQHF. CDR3 in DNA: TGTGCCAGCAGCTTACTCGGTACGCCCCAGCATTTT.

This clone was seen a few times. The gene calls are TRBV29-1 and TRBJ2-1; a possible D gene is TRBD2 (6 bases). Germline CDR1 is SQVTM and CDR2 is ANQGSEA. This CDR3 contains 11 residues. V gave up 7 bases and J gave up 10 bases, with 14 bases separating them. The CDR3 DNA sequence: TGCAGCGCCGAGACTAGATACGAGCAGTTCTTC. This gives the protein CSAETRYEQFF.

The V and J genes are TRBV2 and TRBJ1-5; 8 bases fit TRBD1. Germline loops: CDR1 SNHLY, CDR2 FYNNEI. The CDR3 length is 15 residues. Trimming took 7 bases from V and 6 from J; bases not matched to a gene: 11. The CDR3 reads CASTYSDRVGQPQHF. The CDR3 region has the DNA TGTGCCAGCACCTACTCGGACAGGGTTGGTCAGCCCCAGCATTTT.

V is TRBV11-2 and J is TRBJ2-2; D is possibly TRBD1 (8 bases). Per the germline V gene, CDR1 is SGHAT and CDR2 is FQNNGV. The V end lost 6 bases, the J end lost 6 bases, and 17 bases lay between the germline ends. The CDR3 loop spans 15 amino acids. The CDR3 bases are TGTGCCAGCAGTGGACAGGGAGGGATCGCCGGGGAGCTGTTTTTT. It codes for CASSGQGGIAGELFF.

The V call is TRBV2, the J call TRBJ2-7, with a possible D match to TRBD1 (5 bases). In germline, CDR1 is SNHLY, CDR2 FYNNEI. CDR3 size: 14 residues. V lost 4 bases and J 3 bases, leaving 13 bases between the germline ends. The chain's CDR3 is CASSVGRARYEQYF. CDR3 nucleotide sequence: TGTGCCAGCAGTGTTGGCAGGGCCCGCTACGAGCAGTACTTC. Based on the CDR3 plus reference TRBV2 and TRBJ2-7, the full variable domain is EPEVTQTPSHQVTQMGQEVILRCVPISNHLYFYWYRQILGQKVEFLVSFYNNEISEKSEIFDDQFSVERPDGSNFTLKIRSTKLEDSAMYFCASSVGRARYEQYFGPGTRLTVT.

V is TRBV19 and J is TRBJ1-4; D remains ambiguous. The germline gives CDR1 LNHDA, CDR2 SQIVND (reference sequence). V was clipped by 4 bases and J by 2 bases, with 8 bases between them. CDR3 length equals 14 residues. CDR3 in DNA: TGTGCCAGTAGTACCCACGGGACTAATGAAAAACTGTTTTTT. Protein: CASSTHGTNEKLFF.

CDR3 protein: CASSDRGGETQYF. As DNA, the CDR3 is TGTGCCAGCAGCGACAGGGGAGGCGAGACCCAGTACTTC. The chain combines TRBV7-9 with TRBJ2-5; the match to TRBD1 covers 8 bases. V shed 5 bases, J shed 5 bases, and the junction held 4 bases outside the gene matches. The CDR3 contains 13 residues. CDR1 and CDR2 from the germline V gene are SEHNR and FQNEAQ (reference sequence).

This sequence joins TRBV11-1 and TRBJ1-2; a possible D gene is TRBD1 (5 bases). The CDR3 spans 13 residues. Germline CDR1 and CDR2: SGHAT and FQDESV (reference sequence). V was trimmed by 1 base and J by 7 bases, leaving 10 bases between them. The CDR3, as DNA: TGTGCCAGCAGCTTAGACAGGTCCGGTGGCTACACCTTC. Encoded protein: CASSLDRSGGYTF.

The V call is TRBV28, the J call TRBJ2-6, with 10 bases aligning to TRBD1. Trimming cost V 5 bases and J 0 bases; bases outside gene matches: 1. Germline V gene lookup returns CDR1 MDHEN and CDR2 SYDVKM. There are 16 residues in the CDR3. The CDR3 spells CASSRTGGSGANVLTF. CDR3 sequence (DNA): TGTGCCAGCAGTCGGACAGGGGGCTCTGGGGCCAACGTCCTGACTTTC.

This chain joins TRBV3-1 (or the pseudogene TRBV3-2) and TRBJ2-1; 7 nucleotides agree with TRBD2. This CDR3 is built from 17 residues. V trimming: 2 bases; J trimming: 10 bases; junction bases outside the gene matches: 17. CDR1 and CDR2 (germline): LGHDT, YNNKEL (reference sequence). Here the CDR3 reads CASSQSGIGRTSGEQFF. DNA of the CDR3: TGTGCCAGCAGCCAAAGTGGGATTGGCAGGACTAGTGGGGAGCAGTTCTTC.

The gene calls are TRBV12-3 or TRBV12-4 and TRBJ1-4, with D hard to call. The CDR3 has 13 residues. Trimming shortened V by 7 bases and J by 3 bases, and 9 bases separated the two germline ends. Written as DNA, the CDR3 is TGTGCCAGCACCCGAGGTCCTAATGAAAAACTGTTTTTT. Protein: CASTRGPNEKLFF.